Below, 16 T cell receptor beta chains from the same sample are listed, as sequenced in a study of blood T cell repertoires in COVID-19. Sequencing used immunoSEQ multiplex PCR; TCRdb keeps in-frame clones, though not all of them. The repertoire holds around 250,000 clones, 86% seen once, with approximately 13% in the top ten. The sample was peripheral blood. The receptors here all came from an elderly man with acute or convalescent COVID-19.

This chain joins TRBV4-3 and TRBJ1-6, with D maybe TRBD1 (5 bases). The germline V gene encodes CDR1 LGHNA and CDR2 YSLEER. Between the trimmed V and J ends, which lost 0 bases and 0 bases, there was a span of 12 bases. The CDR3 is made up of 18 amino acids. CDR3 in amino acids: CASSQEGPGDSYNSPLHF. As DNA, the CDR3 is TGCGCCAGCAGCCAAGAGGGACCGGGGGACTCCTATAATTCACCCCTCCACTTT.

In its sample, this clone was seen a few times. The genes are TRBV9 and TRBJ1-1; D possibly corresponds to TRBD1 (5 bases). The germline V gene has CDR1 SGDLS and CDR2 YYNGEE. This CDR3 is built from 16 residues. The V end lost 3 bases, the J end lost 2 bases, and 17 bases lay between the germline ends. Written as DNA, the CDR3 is TGTGCCAGCAGCGCCCCGACGGGGGGGATTAACACTGAAGCTTTCTTT. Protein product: CASSAPTGGINTEAFF.

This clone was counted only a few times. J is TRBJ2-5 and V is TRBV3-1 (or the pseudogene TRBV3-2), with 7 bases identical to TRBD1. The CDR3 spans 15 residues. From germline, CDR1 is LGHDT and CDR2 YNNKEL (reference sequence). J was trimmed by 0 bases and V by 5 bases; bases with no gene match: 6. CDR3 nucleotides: TGTGCCAGCAGCAAGCTGACAGGGTACCAAGAGACCCAGTACTTC. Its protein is CASSKLTGYQETQYF.

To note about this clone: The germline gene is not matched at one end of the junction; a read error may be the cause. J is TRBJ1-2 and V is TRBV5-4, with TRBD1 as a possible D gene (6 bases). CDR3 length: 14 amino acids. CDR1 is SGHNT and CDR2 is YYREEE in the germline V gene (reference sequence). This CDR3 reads CASSSDGQYYGYTF. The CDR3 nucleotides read TGTGCCAGCAGTTCGGATGGACAGTACTACGGCTACACCTTC.

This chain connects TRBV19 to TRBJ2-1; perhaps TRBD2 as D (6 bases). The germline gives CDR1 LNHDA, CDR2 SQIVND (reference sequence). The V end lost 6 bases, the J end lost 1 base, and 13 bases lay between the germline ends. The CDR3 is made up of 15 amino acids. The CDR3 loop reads CASSPEGSSYNEQFF. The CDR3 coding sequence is TGTGCCAGTAGCCCGGAGGGATCTTCCTACAATGAGCAGTTCTTC.

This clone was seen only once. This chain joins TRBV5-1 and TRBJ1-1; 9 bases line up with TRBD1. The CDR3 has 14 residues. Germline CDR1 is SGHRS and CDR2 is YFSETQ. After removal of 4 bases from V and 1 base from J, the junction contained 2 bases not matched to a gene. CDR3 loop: CASSTGQGNTEAFF. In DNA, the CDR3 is TGCGCCAGCAGCACGGGACAGGGGAACACTGAAGCTTTCTTT.

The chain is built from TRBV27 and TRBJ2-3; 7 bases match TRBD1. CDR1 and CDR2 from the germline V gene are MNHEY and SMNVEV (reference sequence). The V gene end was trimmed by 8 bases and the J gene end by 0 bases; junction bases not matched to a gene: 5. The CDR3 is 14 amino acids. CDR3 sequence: CASLWDSSTDTQYF. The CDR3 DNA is TGTGCCAGCCTATGGGACAGCAGCACAGATACGCAGTATTTT.

CDR3 sequence reads: CAISGWASTDTQYF. The CDR3 DNA sequence: TGTGCCATCAGTGGGTGGGCAAGCACAGATACGCAGTATTTT. The chain is built from TRBV10-3 and TRBJ2-3; no reliable D call. This CDR3 spans 14 amino acids. Trimming took 4 bases from V and 0 from J, leaving 8 bases between them. From germline, CDR1 is ENHRY and CDR2 SYGVKD.

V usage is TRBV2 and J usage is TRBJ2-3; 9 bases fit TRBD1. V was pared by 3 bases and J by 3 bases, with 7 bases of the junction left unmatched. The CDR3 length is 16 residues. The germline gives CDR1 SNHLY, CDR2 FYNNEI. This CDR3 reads CASSENRGPGTDTQYF. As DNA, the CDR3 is TGTGCCAGCAGTGAGAACAGGGGGCCAGGTACAGATACGCAGTATTTT. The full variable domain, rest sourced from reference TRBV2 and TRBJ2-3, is EPEVTQTPSHQVTQMGQEVILRCVPISNHLYFYWYRQILGQKVEFLVSFYNNEISEKSEIFDDQFSVERPDGSNFTLKIRSTKLEDSAMYFCASSENRGPGTDTQYFGPGTRLTVL.

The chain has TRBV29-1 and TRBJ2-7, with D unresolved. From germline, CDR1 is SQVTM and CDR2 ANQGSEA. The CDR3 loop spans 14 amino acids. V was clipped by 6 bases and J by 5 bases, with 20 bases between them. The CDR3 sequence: CSVTLLNPSDEQYF. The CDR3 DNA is TGCAGCGTCACGCTCCTAAATCCATCGGACGAGCAGTACTTC.

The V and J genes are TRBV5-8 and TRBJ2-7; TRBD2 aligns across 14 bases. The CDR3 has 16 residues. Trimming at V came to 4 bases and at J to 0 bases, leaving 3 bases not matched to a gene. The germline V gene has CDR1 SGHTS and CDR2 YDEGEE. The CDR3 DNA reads TGTGCCAGCAGCCGGGGACTAGCGGGAGTCTCCTACGAGCAGTACTTC. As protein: CASSRGLAGVSYEQYF.

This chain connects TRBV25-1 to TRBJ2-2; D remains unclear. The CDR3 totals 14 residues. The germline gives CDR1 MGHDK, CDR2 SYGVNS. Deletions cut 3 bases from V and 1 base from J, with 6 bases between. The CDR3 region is CASSDNRNTGELFF. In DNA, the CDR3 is TGTGCCAGCAGTGATAACAGGAACACCGGGGAGCTGTTTTTT.

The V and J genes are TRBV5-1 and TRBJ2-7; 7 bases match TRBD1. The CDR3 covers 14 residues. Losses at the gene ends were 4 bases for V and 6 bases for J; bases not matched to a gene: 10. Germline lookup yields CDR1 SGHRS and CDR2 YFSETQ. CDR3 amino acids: CASSPETGLGEQYF. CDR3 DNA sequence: TGCGCCAGCAGCCCAGAGACAGGGCTGGGCGAGCAGTACTTC.

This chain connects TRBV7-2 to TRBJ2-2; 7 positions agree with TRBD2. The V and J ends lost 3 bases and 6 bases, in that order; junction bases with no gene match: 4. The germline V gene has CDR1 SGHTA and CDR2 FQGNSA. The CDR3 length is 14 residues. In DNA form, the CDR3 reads TGTGCCAGCAGCTTTGCTAGCGGATCCGGGGAGCTGTTTTTT. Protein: CASSFASGSGELFF.

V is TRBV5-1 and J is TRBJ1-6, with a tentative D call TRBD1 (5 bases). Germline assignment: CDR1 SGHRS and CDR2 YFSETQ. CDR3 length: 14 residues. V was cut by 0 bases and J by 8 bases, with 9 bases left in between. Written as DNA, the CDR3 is TGCGCCAGCAGCTTGGCAGGGCAGGATTCACCCCTCCACTTT. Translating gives CASSLAGQDSPLHF.

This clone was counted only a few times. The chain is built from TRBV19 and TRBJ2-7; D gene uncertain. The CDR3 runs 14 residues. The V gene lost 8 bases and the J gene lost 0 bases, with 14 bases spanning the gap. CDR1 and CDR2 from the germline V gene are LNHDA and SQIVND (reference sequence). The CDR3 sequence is CASSPLSNSYEQYF. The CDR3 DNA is TGTGCCAGTTCCCCGCTGAGTAACTCCTACGAGCAGTACTTC.